Shown below are 13 T cell receptor beta chains from a single sample sequenced in a study of tumor-infiltrating lymphocytes in oesophageal squamous cell carcinoma. TCRdb used MiXCR to reprocess the PCR reads, holding one entry per CDR3 protein. The sample consists of about 17,000 distinct CDR3 sequences, around 45% of them appearing once. The specimen was normal esophageal tissue next to the tumor. The receptor set was obtained from a female donor with esophageal squamous cell carcinoma.

The rearrangement joins TRBV11-2 to TRBJ2-4, with D possibly matching TRBD1 (5 bases). The J call could be wrong; TRBJ2-7 is a better fit for the DNA end. The CDR3 extends over 17 amino acids. Germline V gene sequence: CDR1 SGHAT, CDR2 FQNNGV. The DNA of the CDR3 is TGTGCCAGCAGCTTAGATCCGGCAGGGTTGAGCTCCTACGAGCAGTACTTC. This translates into CASSLDPAGLSSYEQYF.

This clonotype was observed a few times. The chain links TRBV7-3 to TRBJ2-3; TRBD2 matches 9 bases. From germline, CDR1 is SGHTA and CDR2 FQGTGA. The V gene end was trimmed by 4 bases and the J gene end by 6 bases; junction bases not matched to a gene: 8. The CDR3 is 15 residues long. The CDR3 reads CASSSGVAGVDTQYF. In DNA, the CDR3 is TGTGCCAGCAGCTCTGGTGTAGCGGGGGTGGATACGCAGTATTTT.

This clonotype showed up just a few times. This chain uses TRBV7-6 with TRBJ2-1, with no clear D. This CDR3 is 16 amino acids long. Per germline, CDR1 SGHVS and CDR2 FNYEAQ. V gave up 1 base and J gave up 1 base, with 11 bases separating them. CDR3 sequence: CASSLGSAYSYNEQFF. The DNA of the CDR3 is TGTGCCAGCAGCTTAGGATCGGCATATTCCTACAATGAGCAGTTCTTC.

This clonotype was observed at least ten times. This may be a read error, as it is one base from a much larger clone. The chain couples TRBV7-2 to TRBJ2-7; TRBD2 is a possible D gene (5 bases). The CDR3 is 14 residues long. The germline V gene has CDR1 SGHTA and CDR2 FQGNSA. With 1 base removed from V and 7 bases from J, the gap between germline ends came to 14 bases. For the CDR3, the DNA is TGTGCCAGCAGCTTAGAGCGGCAGGCCGGTGAGCAGTACTTC. It specifies CASSLERQAGEQYF.

This clonotype was seen a few times. The genes are TRBV5-6 and TRBJ1-2; 9 bases are shared with TRBD1. CDR3 size: 15 residues. Per germline, CDR1 SGHDT and CDR2 YYEEEE. Unmatched junction bases numbered 8, after V lost 5 bases and J lost 3 bases. The CDR3 loop is CASRLGQGRDYGYTF. CDR3 sequence (DNA): TGTGCCAGCAGGTTAGGACAGGGGAGAGACTATGGCTACACCTTC.

The sample holds many counts of this clonotype. The chain is built from TRBV27 and TRBJ2-5; D is unclear. The better agreement between TRBJ2-7 and the DNA end casts doubt on the J call. The CDR3 has 14 amino acids. Germline CDR1 is MNHEY and CDR2 is SMNVEV (reference sequence). CDR3 coding DNA: TGTGCCAGCAGCCCCAGCGCAAATGCCTACGAGCAGTACTTC. Its translation is CASSPSANAYEQYF.

The CDR3 bases are TGTGCCAGCAGCTTAGCTACGGGGACTAGTATTTACGAGCAGTACTTC. Amino acids: CASSLATGTSIYEQYF. The gene calls are TRBV7-8 and TRBJ2-7, with 8 bases aligning to TRBD2. This CDR3 region has 16 residues. CDR1 and CDR2 (germline): SGHVS, FQNEAQ. V gave up 0 bases and J gave up 4 bases; unmatched junction bases: 8.

This clonotype has a handful of counts. One junction end disagrees with the germline gene, perhaps due to a read error. The chain recombines TRBV7-7 with TRBJ2-1, with D perhaps TRBD1 or TRBD2 (5 bases each). Germline assignment: CDR1 SSHAT and CDR2 FNYEAQ (reference sequence). The CDR3 has 13 residues. The CDR3 spells CASSLGRGDEQFF. The CDR3 DNA reads as TGTGCTAGCAGCCTTGGGCGAGGGGATGAGCAGTTCTTC.

The table lists this clonotype with many counts. V is TRBV10-2 and J is TRBJ2-7; D remains unclear. The CDR3 is made up of 12 amino acids. V dropped 4 bases and J dropped 1 base, with 5 bases sitting between them. The germline V gene encodes CDR1 WSHSY and CDR2 SAAADI. The CDR3 spells CASSGQSYEQYF. In nucleotides, the CDR3 is TGCGCCAGCAGTGGACAATCCTACGAGCAGTACTTC.

This clonotype rates as medium-sized. The chain uses TRBV7-2 and TRBJ1-3, with TRBD1 identical over 7 bases. With 2 bases clipped from V and 3 bases from J, the junction kept 1 base outside the gene matches. CDR3 length equals 14 residues. Germline V gene data show CDR1 as SGHTA and CDR2 as FQGNSA. Here the CDR3 reads CASSLQGVGNTIYF. In DNA form, the CDR3 reads TGTGCCAGCAGCTTACAGGGGGTTGGAAACACCATATATTTT.

The table lists this clonotype with many counts. The CDR3, as DNA: TGTGCCAGCAGCTTGGGACTAGCGGGAGGTTCCAATGAGCAGTACTTC. It translates to CASSLGLAGGSNEQYF. The rearrangement joins TRBV7-2 to TRBJ2-7, with 15 bases lining up with TRBD2. With 3 bases clipped from V and 7 bases from J, the junction kept 7 bases outside the gene matches. The CDR3 spans 16 residues. The germline CDR1 and CDR2 sequences are SGHTA and FQGNSA.

The chain recombines TRBV27 with TRBJ2-1, with 7 bases lining up with TRBD2. The DNA end lines up better with TRBJ2-5; the J call may be wrong. The CDR3 contains 11 residues. Germline-derived CDR1 and CDR2 are MNHEY and SMNVEV (reference sequence). Here the CDR3 DNA reads TGTGCCAGCAGGGGAGGGGAGACCCAGTACTTC. As protein: CASRGGETQYF.

This clonotype occurred many times. With a much larger clone just one base away, this may be a read error. This sequence joins TRBV7-9 and TRBJ2-7, with 9 bases identical to TRBD2. The trim removed 5 bases at V and 7 bases at J, leaving 12 bases unmatched. Germline V lookup: CDR1 SEHNR, CDR2 FQNEAQ (reference sequence). The CDR3 is made up of 15 amino acids. The CDR3 nucleotides are TGTGCCAGCAGCCCCCGGACTAGCGTGTACAATGAGCAGTACTTC. This sequence encodes CASSPRTSVYNEQYF.